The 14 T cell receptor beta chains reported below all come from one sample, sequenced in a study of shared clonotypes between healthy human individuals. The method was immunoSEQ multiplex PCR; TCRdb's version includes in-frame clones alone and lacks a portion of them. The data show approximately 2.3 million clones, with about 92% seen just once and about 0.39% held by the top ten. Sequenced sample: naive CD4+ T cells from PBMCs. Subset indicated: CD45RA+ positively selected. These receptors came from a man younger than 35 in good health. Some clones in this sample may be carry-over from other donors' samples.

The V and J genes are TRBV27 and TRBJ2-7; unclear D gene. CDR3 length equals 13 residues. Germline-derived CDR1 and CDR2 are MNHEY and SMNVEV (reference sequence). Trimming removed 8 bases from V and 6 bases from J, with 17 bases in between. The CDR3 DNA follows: TGTGCCAGCCAAACCCAAGCCTGGGCCGAGCAGTACTTC. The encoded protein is CASQTQAWAEQYF.

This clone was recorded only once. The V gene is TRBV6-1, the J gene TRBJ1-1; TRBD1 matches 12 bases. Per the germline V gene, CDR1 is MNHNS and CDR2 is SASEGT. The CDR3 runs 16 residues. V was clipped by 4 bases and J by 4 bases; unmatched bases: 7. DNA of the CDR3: TGTGCCAGCAGTGGGGGACAGGGGGCGCCGGGCACTGAAGCTTTCTTT. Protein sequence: CASSGGQGAPGTEAFF.

CDR3 amino acids: CASSPTGGAGYTF. DNA for the CDR3: TGTGCCAGCAGTCCAACAGGGGGCGCGGGCTACACCTTC. The gene calls are TRBV6-1 and TRBJ1-2, with 9 nucleotides matching TRBD1. With 5 bases clipped from V and 8 bases from J, the junction kept 6 bases outside the gene matches. This CDR3 has 13 amino acids. Germline assignment: CDR1 MNHNS and CDR2 SASEGT.

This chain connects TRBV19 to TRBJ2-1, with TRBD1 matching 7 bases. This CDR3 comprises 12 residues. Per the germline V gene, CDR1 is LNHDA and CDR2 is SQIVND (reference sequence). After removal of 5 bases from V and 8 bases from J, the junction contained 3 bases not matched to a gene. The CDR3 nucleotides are TGTGCCAGTAGTCCCAGGGGGTATGAGCAGTTCTTC. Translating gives CASSPRGYEQFF.

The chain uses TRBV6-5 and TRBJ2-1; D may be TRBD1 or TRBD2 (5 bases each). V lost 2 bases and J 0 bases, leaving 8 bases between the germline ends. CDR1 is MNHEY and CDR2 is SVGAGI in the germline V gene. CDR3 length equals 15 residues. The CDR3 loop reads CASSYEGNSYNEQFF. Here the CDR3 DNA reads TGTGCCAGCAGTTACGAGGGGAACTCCTACAATGAGCAGTTCTTC.

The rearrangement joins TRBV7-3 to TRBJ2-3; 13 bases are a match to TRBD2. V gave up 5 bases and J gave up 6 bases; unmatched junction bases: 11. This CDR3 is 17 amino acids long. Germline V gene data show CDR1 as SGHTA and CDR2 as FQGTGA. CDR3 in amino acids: CASSLNPTSGRTDTQYF. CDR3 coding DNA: TGTGCCAGCAGCCTCAACCCGACTAGCGGGAGGACCGATACGCAGTATTTT.

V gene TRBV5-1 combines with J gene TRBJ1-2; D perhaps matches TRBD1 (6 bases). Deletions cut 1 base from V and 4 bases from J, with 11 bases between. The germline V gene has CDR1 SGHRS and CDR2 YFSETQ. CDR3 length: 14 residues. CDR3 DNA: TGCGCCAGCAGCTTGTGGACAGAGACCTATGGCTACACCTTC. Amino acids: CASSLWTETYGYTF.

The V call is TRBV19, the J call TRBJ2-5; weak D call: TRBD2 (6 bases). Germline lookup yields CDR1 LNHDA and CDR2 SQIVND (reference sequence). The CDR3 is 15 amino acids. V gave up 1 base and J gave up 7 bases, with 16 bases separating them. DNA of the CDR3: TGTGCCAGTAGTATAGCCGGGGGAGGTGGGTTGACCCAGTACTTC. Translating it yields CASSIAGGGGLTQYF.

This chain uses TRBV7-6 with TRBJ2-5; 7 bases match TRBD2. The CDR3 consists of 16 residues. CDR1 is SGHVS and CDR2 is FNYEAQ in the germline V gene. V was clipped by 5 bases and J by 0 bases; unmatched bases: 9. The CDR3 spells CASSLLASGDQETQYF. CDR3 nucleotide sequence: TGTGCCAGCAGCCTTCTGGCTAGCGGTGACCAAGAGACCCAGTACTTC.

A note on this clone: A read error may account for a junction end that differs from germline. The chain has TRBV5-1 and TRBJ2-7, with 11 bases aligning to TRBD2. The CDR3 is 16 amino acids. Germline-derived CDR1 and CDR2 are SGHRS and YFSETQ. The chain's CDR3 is CASSPLLAGDSYDQYF. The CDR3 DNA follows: TGCGCCAGCAGCCCCCTACTAGCGGGAGATTCATACGATCAGTACTTC.

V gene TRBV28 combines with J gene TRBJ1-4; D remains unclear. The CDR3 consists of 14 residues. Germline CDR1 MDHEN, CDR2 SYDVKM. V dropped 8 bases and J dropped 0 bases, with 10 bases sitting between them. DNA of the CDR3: TGTGCCAGCGAAGGTAGTGCAACTAATGAAAAACTGTTTTTT. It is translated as CASEGSATNEKLFF.

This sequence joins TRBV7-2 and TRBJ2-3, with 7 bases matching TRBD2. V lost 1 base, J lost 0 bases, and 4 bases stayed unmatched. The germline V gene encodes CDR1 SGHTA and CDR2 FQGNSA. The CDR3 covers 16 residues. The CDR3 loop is CASSLEGSGSTDTQYF. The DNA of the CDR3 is TGTGCCAGCAGCTTAGAAGGTAGCGGGAGCACAGATACGCAGTATTTT.

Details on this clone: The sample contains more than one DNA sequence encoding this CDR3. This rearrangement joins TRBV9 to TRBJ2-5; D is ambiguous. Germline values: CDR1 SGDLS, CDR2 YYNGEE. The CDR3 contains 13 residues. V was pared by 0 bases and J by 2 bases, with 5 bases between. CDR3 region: CASSVGHQETQYF. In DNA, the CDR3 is TGTGCCAGCAGCGTAGGCCATCAAGAGACCCAGTACTTC.

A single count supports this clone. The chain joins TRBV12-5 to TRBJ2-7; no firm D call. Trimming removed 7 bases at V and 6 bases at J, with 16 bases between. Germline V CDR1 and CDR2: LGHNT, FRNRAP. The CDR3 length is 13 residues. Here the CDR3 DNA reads TGTGCTAGTGCCCCAGGTGGGATAATCGAGCAGTACTTC. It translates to CASAPGGIIEQYF.